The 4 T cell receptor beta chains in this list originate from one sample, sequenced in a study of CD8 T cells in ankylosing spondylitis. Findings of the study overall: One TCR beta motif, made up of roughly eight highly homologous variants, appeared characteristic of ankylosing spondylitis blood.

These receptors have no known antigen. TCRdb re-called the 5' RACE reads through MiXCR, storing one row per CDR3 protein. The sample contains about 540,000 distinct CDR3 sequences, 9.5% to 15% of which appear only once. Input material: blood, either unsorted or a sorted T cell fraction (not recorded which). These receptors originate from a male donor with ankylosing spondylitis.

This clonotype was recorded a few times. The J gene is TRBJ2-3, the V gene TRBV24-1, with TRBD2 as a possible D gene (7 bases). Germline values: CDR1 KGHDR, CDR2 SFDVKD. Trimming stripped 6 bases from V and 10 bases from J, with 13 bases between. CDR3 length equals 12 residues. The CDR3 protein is CATSWGGSPQYF. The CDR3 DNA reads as TGTGCCACCAGTTGGGGGGGCTCCCCGCAGTATTTT.

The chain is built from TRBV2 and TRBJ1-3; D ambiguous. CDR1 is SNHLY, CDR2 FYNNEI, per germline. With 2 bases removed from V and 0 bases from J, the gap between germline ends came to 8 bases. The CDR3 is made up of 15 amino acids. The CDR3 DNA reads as TGTGCCAGCAGTGAAAACTCCAACTCTGGAAACACCATATATTTT. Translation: CASSENSNSGNTIYF.

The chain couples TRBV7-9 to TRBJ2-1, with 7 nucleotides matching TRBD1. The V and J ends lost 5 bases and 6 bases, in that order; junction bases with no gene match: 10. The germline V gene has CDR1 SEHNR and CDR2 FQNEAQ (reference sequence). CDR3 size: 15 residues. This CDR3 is CASSTGTDPRNEQFF. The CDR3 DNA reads TGTGCCAGCAGCACCGGGACAGATCCCCGCAATGAGCAGTTCTTC.

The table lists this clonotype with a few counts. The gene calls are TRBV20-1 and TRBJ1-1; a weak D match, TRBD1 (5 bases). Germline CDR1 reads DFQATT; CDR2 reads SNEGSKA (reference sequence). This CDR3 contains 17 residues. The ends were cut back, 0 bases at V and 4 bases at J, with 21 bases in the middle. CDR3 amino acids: CSARDLRGGTLSTEAFF. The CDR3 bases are TGCAGTGCTAGAGACCTCCGGGGAGGGACCCTGAGCACTGAAGCTTTCTTT.